Listed here are 18 T cell receptor beta chains from one sample, sequenced in a study of PD-1 blockade in classical Hodgkin lymphoma. Repertoires were generated with immunoSEQ multiplex PCR, while TCRdb's copy carries only in-frame clones and drops some. The repertoire holds 35,000 to 50,000 clones, with 55% to 70% as singletons. Documented time point: cycle 4 day 1 (C4D1), after more than five weeks of nivolumab. Brentuximab vedotin exposure varied among the patients, all of whom had relapsed after autologous stem cell transplantation. This specimen was peripheral blood mononuclear cells (PBMCs), taken before the fourth cycle of nivolumab. The receptors here all came from a human donor with classical Hodgkin lymphoma.

This clone was seen only a few times. CDR3 DNA sequence: TGTGCCAGCAGCCAAGATCTGGGACAGGTCTCTGGAAACACCATATATTTT. Translating it yields CASSQDLGQVSGNTIYF. V is TRBV14 and J is TRBJ1-3, with TRBD1 identical over 8 bases. Germline CDR1 and CDR2: SGHDN and FVKESK. After removal of 0 bases from V and 0 bases from J, the junction contained 4 bases not matched to a gene. CDR3 size: 17 residues.

The chain uses TRBV7-9 and TRBJ2-6, with D unclear. The CDR3 runs to 13 residues. The ends were cut back, 5 bases at V and 2 bases at J, with 4 bases in the middle. CDR1 and CDR2 (germline): SEHNR, FQNEAQ (reference sequence). The CDR3 nucleotides read TGTGCCAGCAGCCTCCCTGGGGCCAACGTCCTGACTTTC. This codes for CASSLPGANVLTF.

The chain recombines TRBV5-5 with TRBJ2-2, with 8 nucleotides matching TRBD1. Germline assignment: CDR1 SGHKS and CDR2 YYEKEE (reference sequence). V lost 4 bases and J lost 5; bases outside the gene matches: 7. The CDR3 contains 15 residues. The CDR3 loop reads CASSIGQGRTGELFF. The DNA for the CDR3 is TGTGCCAGCAGCATCGGACAGGGACGGACCGGGGAGCTGTTTTTT.

The gene calls are TRBV7-6 and TRBJ2-7; 9 positions agree with TRBD2. The V segment lost 1 base and the J segment 3 bases; nucleotides outside the gene matches: 4. Germline V lookup: CDR1 SGHVS, CDR2 FNYEAQ. This CDR3 contains 15 residues. The CDR3 nucleotides are TGTGCCAGCAGCTTAGAGGCGGGGGGGCACTACGAGCAGTACTTC. Protein sequence: CASSLEAGGHYEQYF.

This clone was seen ten or more times. The chain links TRBV29-1 to TRBJ2-7; D not resolved. The V gene lost 6 bases and the J gene lost 3 bases, with 9 bases spanning the gap. The CDR3 is 11 residues long. Looked up from germline, CDR1 is SQVTM and CDR2 is ANQGSEA. Here the CDR3 DNA reads TGCAGCGTCGCCGACATCTACGAGCAGTACTTC. As protein: CSVADIYEQYF.

The J gene is TRBJ2-5, the V gene TRBV2, with D possibly being TRBD1 or TRBD2 (5 bases each). The DNA end is a closer match to TRBJ2-7, so the J assignment may be wrong. Germline V gene data show CDR1 as SNHLY and CDR2 as FYNNEI. CDR3 length: 15 residues. CDR3 DNA sequence: TGTGCCAGCAGTGGTAATTGGGACGACTCCTACGAGCAGTACTTC. Protein: CASSGNWDDSYEQYF.

This clone was detected once. V and J are TRBV28 and TRBJ2-7, with D unresolved. CDR1 MDHEN and CDR2 SYDVKM come from the germline V gene. The V end was cut by 1 base, the J end by 6 bases, with 13 bases between. This CDR3 has 14 residues. In nucleotides, the CDR3 is TGTGCCAGCAGTTTATCGAGACACCCCCTCGAGCAGTACTTC. It translates to CASSLSRHPLEQYF. The full variable domain, in which reference TRBV28 and TRBJ2-7 provide the parts outside the CDR3, is DVKVTQSSRYLVKRTGEKVFLECVQDMDHENMFWYRQDPGLGLRLIYFSYDVKMKEKGDIPEGYSVSREKKERFSLILESASTNQTSMYLCASSLSRHPLEQYFGPGTRLTVT.

V gene TRBV2 combines with J gene TRBJ1-6; TRBD1 matches 9 bases. The germline V gene encodes CDR1 SNHLY and CDR2 FYNNEI. CDR3 length: 17 amino acids. V trimming: 8 bases; J trimming: 11 bases; junction bases outside the gene matches: 19. The DNA for the CDR3 is TGTGCCAGCTGGGGTGGGGGGACAGGGATTAAAAGCCCACCCCTCCACTTT. The encoded protein is CASWGGGTGIKSPPLHF.

The rearrangement joins TRBV28 to TRBJ1-3; D call uncertain. V was pared by 6 bases and J by 0 bases, with 9 bases between. Germline V gene lookup returns CDR1 MDHEN and CDR2 SYDVKM. The CDR3 contains 14 residues. The DNA for the CDR3 is TGTGCCAGCAGACTGCCACCCTCTGGAAACACCATATATTTT. Protein product: CASRLPPSGNTIYF.

This rearrangement joins TRBV6-5 to TRBJ2-3; possible D gene TRBD2, 6 bases. The CDR3 is 14 residues long. CDR1 is MNHEY, CDR2 SVGAGI, per germline. With 2 bases removed from V and 4 bases from J, the gap between germline ends came to 10 bases. In DNA form, the CDR3 reads TGTGCCAGCAGTTACGGGGGGACCGCAGATACGCAGTATTTT. Translation: CASSYGGTADTQYF.

This chain uses TRBV7-2 with TRBJ1-4; D remains unclear. The V gene lost 1 base and the J gene lost 13 bases, with 7 bases spanning the gap. CDR3 length equals 11 residues. Germline V gene data show CDR1 as SGHTA and CDR2 as FQGNSA. This CDR3 is CASSLGLSLFF. The DNA of the CDR3 is TGTGCCAGCAGCTTAGGGTTGTCACTGTTTTTT.

V gene TRBV2 combines with J gene TRBJ1-5; D unresolved. Germline V gene lookup returns CDR1 SNHLY and CDR2 FYNNEI. V was cut by 4 bases and J by 0 bases, with 10 bases left in between. The CDR3 is 15 amino acids. The CDR3: CASSVWQYSNQPQHF. The CDR3 DNA follows: TGTGCCAGCAGTGTTTGGCAGTATAGCAATCAGCCCCAGCATTTT.

The V call is TRBV19, the J call TRBJ2-1; 12 bases align to TRBD2. V dropped 0 bases and J dropped 7; count of bases not matched to a gene: 10. The CDR3 runs to 18 residues. The germline V gene has CDR1 LNHDA and CDR2 SQIVND (reference sequence). CDR3: CASSIDFPGLAGRNEQFF. The CDR3 DNA is TGTGCCAGTAGTATAGATTTCCCCGGACTAGCGGGGAGGAATGAGCAGTTCTTC.

This clone occurred a few times. The rearrangement joins TRBV29-1 to TRBJ1-4; D is perhaps TRBD1 (5 bases). Germline V CDR1 and CDR2: SQVTM, ANQGSEA. This CDR3 is built from 18 residues. Here the CDR3 reads CKPAYYPGLPIANEKLFF. The CDR3 nucleotides are TGCAAGCCCGCTTATTATCCGGGGCTACCGATTGCTAATGAAAAACTGTTTTTT.

This clone was seen at least ten times. The V gene is TRBV15, the J gene TRBJ1-2; 10 bases line up with TRBD1. The germline CDR1 and CDR2 sequences are LNHNV and YYDKDF (reference sequence). This CDR3 contains 15 residues. The V gene end was trimmed by 7 bases and the J gene end by 2 bases; junction bases not matched to a gene: 7. The CDR3 is CATTLDRGLNYGYTF. The CDR3 DNA reads as TGTGCCACCACCCTGGACAGGGGGTTGAACTATGGCTACACCTTC.

The V call is TRBV28, the J call TRBJ1-2; D call uncertain. Germline loops: CDR1 MDHEN, CDR2 SYDVKM. Trimming pared 5 bases from V and 5 bases from J, leaving 12 bases between. CDR3 length: 13 residues. CDR3 in amino acids: CASSEGLGYGYTF. CDR3 bases: TGTGCCAGCAGTGAGGGTTTGGGATATGGCTACACCTTC.

The chain joins TRBV4-1 to TRBJ1-5, with TRBD1 matching 7 bases. Unmatched junction bases numbered 4, after V lost 0 bases and J lost 5 bases. Germline lookup yields CDR1 MGHRA and CDR2 YSYEKL. This CDR3 contains 15 residues. The DNA for the CDR3 is TGCGCCAGCAGCCAAGAGCCACAGGGGTATCAGCCCCAGCATTTT. Translation: CASSQEPQGYQPQHF.

Remarks on this clone: The same CDR3 is also encoded by other DNA sequences in this sample. The rearrangement joins TRBV30 to TRBJ1-2; 8 bases align to TRBD1. Looked up from germline, CDR1 is GTSNPN and CDR2 is SVGIG (reference sequence). The CDR3 extends over 13 amino acids. V lost 2 bases to trimming and J lost 2 bases; unmatched junction nucleotides: 1. The CDR3 DNA is TGTGCCTGGAGTCGGACAGGGAACTATGGCTACACCTTC. Translation gives CAWSRTGNYGYTF.